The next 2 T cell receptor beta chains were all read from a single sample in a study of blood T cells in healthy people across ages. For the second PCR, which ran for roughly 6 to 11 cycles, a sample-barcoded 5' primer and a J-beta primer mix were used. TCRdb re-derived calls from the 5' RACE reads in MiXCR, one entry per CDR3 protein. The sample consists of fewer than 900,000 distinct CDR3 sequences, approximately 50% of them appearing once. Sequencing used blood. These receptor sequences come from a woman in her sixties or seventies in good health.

The CDR3 sequence: CASSLRGPGDYGYTF. Here the CDR3 DNA reads TGTGCCAGCAGCTTAAGGGGGCCCGGCGACTATGGCTACACCTTC. V and J are TRBV7-2 and TRBJ1-2; 7 bases agree with TRBD1. Trimming took 2 bases from V and 3 from J; bases not matched to a gene: 6. Looked up from germline, CDR1 is SGHTA and CDR2 is FQGNSA. There are 15 residues in the CDR3.

The CDR3 nucleotides read TGCAGCGCCCACAGGGGGCTGGACAATGAGCAGTTCTTC. Translating it yields CSAHRGLDNEQFF. The V and J genes are TRBV29-1 and TRBJ2-1; 9 bases are a match to TRBD1. CDR3 size: 13 residues. Per germline, CDR1 SQVTM and CDR2 ANQGSEA. Germline trimming cut 7 bases from V and 5 bases from J; bases unmatched to any gene: 6.